This TCR beta chain was obtained from a study of cytomegalovirus exposure and HLA in healthy donors. General observations from the study: A later analysis showed that HLA-associated TCR beta chains had undergone more clonal expansion than equally common others.

With 60 Vbeta and 13 Jbeta primers, the PCR was carried out. Libraries were prepared by immunoSEQ multiplex PCR; TCRdb keeps only in-frame clonotypes and omits some of them. The sample table includes roughly 140,000 clones. Notes on this clone: Its matching antigen is unknown.

This CDR3 has 14 amino acids. Germline lookup yields CDR1 MNHNS and CDR2 SASEGT. V was pared by 2 bases and J by 2 bases, with 9 bases between. The chain joins TRBV6-1 to TRBJ1-1; D is undetermined. The TCR sequence derives from a male donor in good health and CMV-seronegative. Input material: PBMCs. The CDR3 protein is CASSENRLNTEAFF. For the CDR3, the DNA is TGTGCCAGCAGTGAAAACAGACTAAACACTGAAGCTTTCTTT.